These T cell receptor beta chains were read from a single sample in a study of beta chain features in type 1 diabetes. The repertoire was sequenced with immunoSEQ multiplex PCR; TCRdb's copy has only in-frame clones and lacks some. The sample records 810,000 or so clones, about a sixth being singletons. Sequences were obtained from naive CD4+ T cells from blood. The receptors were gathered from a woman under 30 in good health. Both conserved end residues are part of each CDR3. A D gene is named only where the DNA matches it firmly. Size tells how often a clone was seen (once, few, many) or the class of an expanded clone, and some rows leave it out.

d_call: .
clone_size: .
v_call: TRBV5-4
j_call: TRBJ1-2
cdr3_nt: TGTGCCAGCAGCTTCAGGGGAACTGGCTACACCTTC
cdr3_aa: CASSFRGTGYTF

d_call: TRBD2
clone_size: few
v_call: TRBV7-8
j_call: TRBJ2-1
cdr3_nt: TGTGCCAGCAGCTTACTCGGGACTAGCGGGATCCATGAGCAGTTCTTC
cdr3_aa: CASSLLGTSGIHEQFF

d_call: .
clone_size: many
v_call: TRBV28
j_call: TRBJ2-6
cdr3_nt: TGTGCCAGCCATACAAACTCTGGGGCCAACGTCCTGACTTTC
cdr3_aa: CASHTNSGANVLTF

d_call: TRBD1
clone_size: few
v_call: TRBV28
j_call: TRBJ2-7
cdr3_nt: TGTGCCAGCAGTGGGGCCGGGACAGGGTCCAACGAGCAGTACTTC
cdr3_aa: CASSGAGTGSNEQYF

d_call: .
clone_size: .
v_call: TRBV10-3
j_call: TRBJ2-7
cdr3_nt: TGTGCCATCAGTGGGTCGGGGACTGCCTCCTCCTACGAGCAGTACTTC
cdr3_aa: CAISGSGTASSYEQYF

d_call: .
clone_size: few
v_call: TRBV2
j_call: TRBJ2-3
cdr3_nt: TGTGCTAGCAAACAGGGTGGGGATACGCAGTATTTT
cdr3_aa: CASKQGGDTQYF

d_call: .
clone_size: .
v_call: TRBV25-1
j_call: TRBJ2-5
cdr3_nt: TGTGCCAGCAGTGAAGGGTCTCTCCAAGAGACCCAGTACTTC
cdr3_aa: CASSEGSLQETQYF

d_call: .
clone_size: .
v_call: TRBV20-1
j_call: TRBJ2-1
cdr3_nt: TGCAGTGCTAGAGGCGGGCCACCCATCTTC
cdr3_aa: CSARGGPPIF

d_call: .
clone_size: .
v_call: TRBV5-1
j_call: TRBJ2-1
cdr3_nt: TGCGCCAGCAGCTTGGGGATACTACCTAACAATGAGCAGTTCTTC
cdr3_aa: CASSLGILPNNEQFF

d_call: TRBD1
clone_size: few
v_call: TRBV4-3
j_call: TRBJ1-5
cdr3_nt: TGCGCCAGCAGCCAAGTTCAGGGGGTCGGTCAGCCCCAGCATTTT
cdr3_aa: CASSQVQGVGQPQHF

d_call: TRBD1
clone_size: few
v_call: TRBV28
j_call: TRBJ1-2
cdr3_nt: TGTGCCAGCAGTTTACAGGGGGCGAATGGCTACACCTTC
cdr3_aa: CASSLQGANGYTF

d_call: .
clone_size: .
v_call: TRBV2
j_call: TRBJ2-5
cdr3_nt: TGTGCCAGCAGTTACAGACAAGAGACCCAGTACTTC
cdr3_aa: CASSYRQETQYF

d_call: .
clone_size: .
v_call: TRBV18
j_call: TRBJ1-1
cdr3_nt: TGTGCCAGCCAAGAGACGGCAGACACTGAAGCTTTCTTT
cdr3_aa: CASQETADTEAFF

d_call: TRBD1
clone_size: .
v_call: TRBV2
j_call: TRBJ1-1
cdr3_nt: TGTGCCAGCAGTCCACAGGGGTCGAACACTGAAGCTTTCTTT
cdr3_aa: CASSPQGSNTEAFF

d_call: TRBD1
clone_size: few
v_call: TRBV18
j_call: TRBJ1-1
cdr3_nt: TGTGCCAGCTCAGCAGCCGGGACAGGGTTAGAAGCTTTCTTT
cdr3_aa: CASSAAGTGLEAFF

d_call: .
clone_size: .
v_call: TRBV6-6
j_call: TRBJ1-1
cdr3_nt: TGTGCCACCTCAACATGGCGGGACACTGAAGCTTTCTTT
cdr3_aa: CATSTWRDTEAFF

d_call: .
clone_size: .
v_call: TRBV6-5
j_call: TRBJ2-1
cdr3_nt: TGTGCCATCGGAGCGTCCAAAGGAAATGAGCAGTTCTTC
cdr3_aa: CAIGASKGNEQFF

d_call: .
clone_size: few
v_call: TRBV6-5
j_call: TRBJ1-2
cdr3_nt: TGTGCCAGCAGCGCCCCGATAACAGACTATGGCTACACCTTC
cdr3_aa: CASSAPITDYGYTF

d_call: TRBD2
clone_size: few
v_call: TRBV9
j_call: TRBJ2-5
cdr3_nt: TGTGCCAGCAGCGCACCTAGCGGGAGGGGAGAGACCCAGTACTTC
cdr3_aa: CASSAPSGRGETQYF

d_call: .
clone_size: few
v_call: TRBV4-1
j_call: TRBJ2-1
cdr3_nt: TGCGCCAGCAGCCAAGTTGGCGCCCGGTCCTACAATGAGCAGTTCTTC
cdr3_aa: CASSQVGARSYNEQFF

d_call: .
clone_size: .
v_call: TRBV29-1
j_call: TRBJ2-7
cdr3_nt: TGCAGCGTTGACCTGGGCTACGAGCAGTACTTC
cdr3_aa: CSVDLGYEQYF

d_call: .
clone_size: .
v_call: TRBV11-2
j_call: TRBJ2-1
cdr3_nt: TGTGCCAGCAGCGTAGGGCGGGTAGCGGTCTCAACCGACCACAATGAGCAGTTCTTC
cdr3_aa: CASSVGRVAVSTDHNEQFF

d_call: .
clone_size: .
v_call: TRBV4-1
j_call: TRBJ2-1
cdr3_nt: TGCGCCAGCAGCCAAGATAAGCGGTTACATGAGCAGTTCTTC
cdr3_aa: CASSQDKRLHEQFF

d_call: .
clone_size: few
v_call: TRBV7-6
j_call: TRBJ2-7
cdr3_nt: TGTGCCAGCAGCCCCGGAGGGGGTATCTCCTACGAGCAGTACTTC
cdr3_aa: CASSPGGGISYEQYF

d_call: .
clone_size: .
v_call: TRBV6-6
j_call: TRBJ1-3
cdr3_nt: TGTGCCAGCAGTTACCCGGGAACTGGAAACACCATATATTTT
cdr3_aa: CASSYPGTGNTIYF

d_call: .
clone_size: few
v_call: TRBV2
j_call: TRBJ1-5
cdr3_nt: TGTGCCAGCAGGGAAGGCCATAGCAATCAGCCCCAGCATTTT
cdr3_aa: CASREGHSNQPQHF

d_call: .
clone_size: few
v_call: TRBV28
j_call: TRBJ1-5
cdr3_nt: TGTGCCAGCAGTTATGGCAGGGCCGTTTTCTTTGTAGCCCAGCATTTT
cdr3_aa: CASSYGRAVFFVAQHF

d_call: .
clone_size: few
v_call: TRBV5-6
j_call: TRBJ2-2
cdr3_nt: TGTGCCAGCAGCTTGTGGGGGAAGGGGACCGGGGAGCTGTTTTTT
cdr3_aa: CASSLWGKGTGELFF

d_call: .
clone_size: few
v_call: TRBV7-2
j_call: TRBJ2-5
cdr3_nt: TGCGCCAGCAGCCAAGATCTCCGGGACCAAGAGACCCAGTACTTC
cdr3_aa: CASSQDLRDQETQYF

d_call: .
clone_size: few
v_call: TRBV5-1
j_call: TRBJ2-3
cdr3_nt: TGCGCCAGCCTCCCCCCGGGCACAGATACGCAGTATTTT
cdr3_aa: CASLPPGTDTQYF

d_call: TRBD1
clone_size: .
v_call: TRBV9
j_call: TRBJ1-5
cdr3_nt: TGTGCCAGCAGCGCACAGGGGGCGGATCAGCCCCAGCATTTT
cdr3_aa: CASSAQGADQPQHF

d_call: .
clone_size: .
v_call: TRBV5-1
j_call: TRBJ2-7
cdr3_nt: TGCGCCAGCAGCTTACGTACACCCCCCTACGAGCAGTACTTC
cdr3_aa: CASSLRTPPYEQYF

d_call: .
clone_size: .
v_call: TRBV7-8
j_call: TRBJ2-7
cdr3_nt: TGTGCCAGCAGCCCCTACCCAGGGGACGGACGACCCGGCTCCTACGAGCAGTACTTC
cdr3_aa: CASSPYPGDGRPGSYEQYF

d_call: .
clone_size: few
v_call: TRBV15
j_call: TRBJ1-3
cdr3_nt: TGTGCCACCAGCAGAGATGGACAGAGCACCATATATTTT
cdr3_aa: CATSRDGQSTIYF

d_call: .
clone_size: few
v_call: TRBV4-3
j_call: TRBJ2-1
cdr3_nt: TGCGCCAGCAGCCAAGATCGGGTCAGCTCCTACAATGAGCAGTTCTTC
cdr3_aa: CASSQDRVSSYNEQFF

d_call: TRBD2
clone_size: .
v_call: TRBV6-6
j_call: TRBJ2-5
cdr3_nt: TGTGCCAGCAGCAACGGACTAGCCCTAGAGACCCAGTACTTC
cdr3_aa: CASSNGLALETQYF

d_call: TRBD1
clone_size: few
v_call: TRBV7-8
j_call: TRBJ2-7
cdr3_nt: TGTGCCAGCAGCCTTTACCGGGGACAGGGGGCCCACGAGCAGTACTTC
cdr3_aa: CASSLYRGQGAHEQYF

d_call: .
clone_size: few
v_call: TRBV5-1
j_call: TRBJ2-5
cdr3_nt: TGCGCCAGCAGCTTGGCCATGGTAGAGACCCAGTACTTC
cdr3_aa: CASSLAMVETQYF

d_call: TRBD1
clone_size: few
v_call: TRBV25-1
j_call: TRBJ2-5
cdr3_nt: TGTGCCAGCAGTGAACCAGGACAGGGTGTAGAGACCCAGTACTTC
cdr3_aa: CASSEPGQGVETQYF

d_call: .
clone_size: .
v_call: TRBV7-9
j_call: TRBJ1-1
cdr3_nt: TGTGCCAGCAGCTTAGTTCAGGGACACAGGAACACTGAAGCTTTCTTT
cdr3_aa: CASSLVQGHRNTEAFF

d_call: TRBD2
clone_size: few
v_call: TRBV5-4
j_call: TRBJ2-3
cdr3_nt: TGTGCCAGCAGCTTGGGGGCCGGGACTAGCGGGAGTAATACGCAGTATTTT
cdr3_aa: CASSLGAGTSGSNTQYF

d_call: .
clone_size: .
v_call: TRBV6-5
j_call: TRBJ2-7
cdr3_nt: TGTGCCAGCAGTGCCCAGAGTGTGAACCTCTACGAGCAGTACTTC
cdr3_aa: CASSAQSVNLYEQYF

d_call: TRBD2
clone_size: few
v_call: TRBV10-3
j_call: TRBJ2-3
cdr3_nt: TGTGCCACCGCCGAACTCGGGACTAGCGCGCCAGATACGCAGTATTTT
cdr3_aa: CATAELGTSAPDTQYF

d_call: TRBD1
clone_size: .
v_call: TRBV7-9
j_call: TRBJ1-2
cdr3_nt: TGTGCCAGCAGGAGCGGCAGGGGGAAAGGCTACACCTTC
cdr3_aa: CASRSGRGKGYTF

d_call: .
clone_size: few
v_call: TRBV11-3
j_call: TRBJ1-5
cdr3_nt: TGTGCCAGCAGCTTTTCCGACAGCAGCAATCAGCCCCAGCATTTT
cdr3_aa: CASSFSDSSNQPQHF

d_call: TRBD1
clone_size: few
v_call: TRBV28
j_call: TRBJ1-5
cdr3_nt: TGTGCCAGCAGCCTCCCCGGACAGGGAAGTCAGCCCCAGCATTTT
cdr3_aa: CASSLPGQGSQPQHF

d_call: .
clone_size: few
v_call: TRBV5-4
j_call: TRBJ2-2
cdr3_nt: TGTGCCAGCAGCTCCCTACCCGGCACCGGGGAGCTGTTTTTT
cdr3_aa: CASSSLPGTGELFF

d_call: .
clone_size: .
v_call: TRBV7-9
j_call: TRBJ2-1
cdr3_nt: TGTGCCAGCAGCTTAGCCGTCTATGGCAATGAGCAGTTCTTC
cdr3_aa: CASSLAVYGNEQFF

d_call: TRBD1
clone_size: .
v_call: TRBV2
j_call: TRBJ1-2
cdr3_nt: TGTGCCAGCAGTTCGGAACAGGGGGCCTATGGCTACACCTTC
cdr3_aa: CASSSEQGAYGYTF

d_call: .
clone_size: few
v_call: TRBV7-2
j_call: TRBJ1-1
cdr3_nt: TGTGCCAGCAGCCCAGGATTATCGAACACTGAAGCTTTCTTT
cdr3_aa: CASSPGLSNTEAFF